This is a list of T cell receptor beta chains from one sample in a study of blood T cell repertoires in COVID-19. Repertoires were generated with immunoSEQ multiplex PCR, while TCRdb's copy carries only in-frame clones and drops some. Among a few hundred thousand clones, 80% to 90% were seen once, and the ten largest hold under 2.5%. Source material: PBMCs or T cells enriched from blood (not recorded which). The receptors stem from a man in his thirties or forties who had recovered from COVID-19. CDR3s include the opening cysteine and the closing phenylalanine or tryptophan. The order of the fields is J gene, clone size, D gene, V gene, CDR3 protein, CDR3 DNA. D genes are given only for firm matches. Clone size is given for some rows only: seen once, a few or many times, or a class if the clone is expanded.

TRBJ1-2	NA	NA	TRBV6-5	CASSRLGFLYYGYTF	TGTGCCAGCAGCCGACTGGGTTTTCTATACTATGGCTACACCTTC
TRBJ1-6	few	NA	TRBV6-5	CASSHDSNSPLHF	TGTGCCAGCAGTCACGACAGTAATTCACCCCTCCACTTT
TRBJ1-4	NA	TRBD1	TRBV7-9	CASSSGQGNEKLFF	TGTGCCAGCAGCTCGGGACAGGGGAATGAAAAACTGTTTTTT
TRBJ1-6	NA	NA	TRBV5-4	CASSLGGKRSPLHF	TGTGCCAGCAGCTTGGGAGGGAAACGATCACCCCTCCACTTT
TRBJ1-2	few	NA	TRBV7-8	CASSALAGGYGYTF	TGTGCCAGCAGCGCCCTCGCGGGGGGGTATGGCTACACCTTC
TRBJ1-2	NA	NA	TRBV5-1	CASSLPSSLGGYTF	TGCGCCAGCAGCTTGCCCAGTTCGCTAGGTGGCTACACCTTC
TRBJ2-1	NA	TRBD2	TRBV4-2	CASSQASGGARTEQFF	TGTGCCAGCAGCCAGGCTAGCGGGGGGGCCCGCACCGAGCAGTTCTTC
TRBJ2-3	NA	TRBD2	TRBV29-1	CSVGTSGGTDTQYF	TGCAGCGTTGGGACTAGCGGGGGAACAGATACGCAGTATTTT
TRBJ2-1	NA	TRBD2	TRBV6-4	CASSEASGVQVEQFF	TGTGCCAGCAGTGAAGCTAGCGGCGTCCAAGTGGAGCAGTTCTTC
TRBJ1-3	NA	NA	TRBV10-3	CAISEPGPHSGNTIYF	TGTGCCATCAGTGAGCCGGGTCCCCACTCTGGAAACACCATATATTTT
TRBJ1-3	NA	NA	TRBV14	CASSPRGQYSGNTIYF	TGTGCCAGCAGCCCCCGAGGACAGTACTCTGGAAACACCATATATTTT
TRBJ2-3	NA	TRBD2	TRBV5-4	CASSPSGGTLNTQYF	TGTGCCAGCAGCCCTAGCGGGGGGACCTTGAATACGCAGTATTTT
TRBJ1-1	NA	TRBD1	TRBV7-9	CASGSQGGAEAFF	TGTGCCAGCGGCTCTCAGGGGGGAGCTGAAGCTTTCTTT
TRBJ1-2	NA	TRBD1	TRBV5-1	CASSPGQSYGYTF	TGCGCCAGCAGCCCGGGACAGAGCTATGGCTACACCTTC
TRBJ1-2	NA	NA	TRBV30	CAWTRGGGYTF	TGTGCCTGGACCAGGGGCGGTGGCTACACCTTC
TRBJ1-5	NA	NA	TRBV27	CASSLRQGNQPQHF	TGTGCCAGCAGTTTACGGCAGGGTAATCAGCCCCAGCATTTT
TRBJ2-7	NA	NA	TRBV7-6	CASSLEGTFSSYEQYF	TGTGCCAGCAGCTTAGAGGGGACTTTTTCCTCCTACGAGCAGTACTTC
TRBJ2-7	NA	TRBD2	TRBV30	CAWSVSGGTGEQYF	TGTGCCTGGAGTGTGTCGGGGGGGACGGGCGAGCAGTACTTC
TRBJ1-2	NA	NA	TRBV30	CAWSVGGWDGYTF	TGTGCCTGGAGTGTGGGGGGATGGGATGGCTACACCTTC
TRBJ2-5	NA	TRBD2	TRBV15	CATSRAPAGRETQYF	TGTGCCACCAGCAGAGCGCCAGCGGGGCGAGAGACCCAGTACTTC
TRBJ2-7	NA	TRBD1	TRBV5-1	CASSSLGQGTPYEQYF	TGCGCCAGCAGCTCCTTGGGACAGGGAACCCCTTACGAGCAGTACTTC
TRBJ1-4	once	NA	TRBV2	CASSSNRGKLFF	TGTGCCAGCAGTTCGAACCGGGGAAAACTGTTTTTT
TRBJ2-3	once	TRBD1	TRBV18	CASSLSFRTGFFTDTQYF	TGTGCCAGCTCACTAAGCTTTCGGACAGGGTTCTTCACAGATACGCAGTATTTT
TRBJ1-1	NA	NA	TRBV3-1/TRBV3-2	CASSQGGHGAEAFF	TGTGCCAGCAGCCAAGGGGGCCATGGGGCTGAAGCTTTCTTT
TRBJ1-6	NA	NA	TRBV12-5	CASGLRENSPLHF	TGTGCTAGTGGTTTGCGGGAAAATTCACCCCTCCACTTT
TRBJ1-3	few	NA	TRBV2	CASSLQATGFNTIYF	TGTGCCAGCAGTCTTCAAGCTACAGGGTTCAACACCATATATTTT
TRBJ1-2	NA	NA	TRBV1	CTSSLRIWIEPQKWCYTF	TGCACCAGCAGCTTGCGGATATGGATAGAGCCGCAGAAGTGGTGCTACACCTTC
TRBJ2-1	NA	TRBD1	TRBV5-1	CASSEGQGGIEQFF	TGCGCCAGCAGCGAGGGACAGGGAGGGATTGAGCAGTTCTTC
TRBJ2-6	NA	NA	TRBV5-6	CASSLVSSGANVLTF	TGTGCCAGCAGCTTGGTTAGCTCTGGGGCCAACGTCCTGACTTTC
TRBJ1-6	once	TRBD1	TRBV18	CASSQTGAGNSPLHF	TGTGCCAGCTCACAGACAGGGGCCGGTAATTCACCCCTCCACTTT
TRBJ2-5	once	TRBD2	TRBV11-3	CASSLGAGGETQYF	TGTGCCAGCAGCTTAGGAGCGGGGGGAGAGACCCAGTACTTC
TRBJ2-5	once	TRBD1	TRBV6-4	CAIGDRTPLATQYF	TGTGCCATTGGGGACAGGACCCCGTTAGCGACCCAGTACTTC
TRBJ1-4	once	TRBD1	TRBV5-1	CASSFYGTGEKLFF	TGCGCCAGCAGCTTCTATGGGACAGGGGAAAAACTGTTTTTT
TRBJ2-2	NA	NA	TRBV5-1	CASSHVQGNTGELFF	TGCGCCAGCAGCCACGTCCAGGGAAACACCGGGGAGCTGTTTTTT
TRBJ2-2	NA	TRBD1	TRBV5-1	CASSPGDSSYTGELFF	TGCGCCAGCAGCCCAGGGGACAGCTCTTACACCGGGGAGCTGTTTTTT
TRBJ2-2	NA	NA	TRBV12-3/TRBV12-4	CASSLNRAGELFF	TGTGCCAGCAGTTTAAACCGGGCCGGGGAGCTGTTTTTT